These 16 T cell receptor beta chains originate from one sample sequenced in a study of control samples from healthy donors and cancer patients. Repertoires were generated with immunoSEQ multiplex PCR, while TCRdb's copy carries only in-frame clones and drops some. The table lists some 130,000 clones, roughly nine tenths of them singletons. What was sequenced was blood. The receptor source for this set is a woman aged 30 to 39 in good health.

This chain's CDR3 is CSARSGTEGSPLHF. As DNA, the CDR3 is TGCAGCGCGCGCTCCGGGACAGAAGGCTCACCCCTCCACTTT. This chain uses TRBV29-1 with TRBJ1-6; 7 nucleotides align to TRBD1. CDR1 and CDR2 from the germline V gene are SQVTM and ANQGSEA. There are 14 residues in the CDR3. J gave up 10 bases and V 7 bases, and 13 bases lay outside the gene matches.

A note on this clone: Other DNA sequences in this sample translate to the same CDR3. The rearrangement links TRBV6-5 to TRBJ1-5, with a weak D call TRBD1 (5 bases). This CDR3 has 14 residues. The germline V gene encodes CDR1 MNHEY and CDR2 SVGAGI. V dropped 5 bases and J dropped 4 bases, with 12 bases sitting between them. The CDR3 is CASSQQGGNQPQHF. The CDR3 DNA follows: TGTGCCAGCAGTCAGCAGGGTGGGAATCAGCCCCAGCATTTT.

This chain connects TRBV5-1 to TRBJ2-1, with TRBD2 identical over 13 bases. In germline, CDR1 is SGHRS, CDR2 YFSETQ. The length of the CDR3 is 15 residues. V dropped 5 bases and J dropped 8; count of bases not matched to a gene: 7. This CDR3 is CASRQGLAGDYEQFF. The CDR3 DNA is TGCGCCAGCAGACAAGGACTAGCGGGAGATTATGAGCAGTTCTTC.

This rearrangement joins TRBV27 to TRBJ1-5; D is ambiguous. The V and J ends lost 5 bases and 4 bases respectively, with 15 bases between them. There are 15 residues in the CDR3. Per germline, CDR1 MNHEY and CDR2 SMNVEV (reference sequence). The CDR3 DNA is TGTGCCAGCAGTAGCCTCGGGAGCATTAATCAGCCCCAGCATTTT. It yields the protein CASSSLGSINQPQHF.

The CDR3 loop reads CASSLLLAGQETQYF. In DNA form, the CDR3 reads TGTGCCAGCAGCCTGCTTCTAGCGGGCCAAGAGACCCAGTACTTC. The rearrangement joins TRBV14 to TRBJ2-5; 8 bases map to TRBD2. The CDR3 is 15 amino acids. The V segment lost 4 bases and the J segment 1 base; nucleotides outside the gene matches: 5. Germline CDR1 SGHDN, CDR2 FVKESK.

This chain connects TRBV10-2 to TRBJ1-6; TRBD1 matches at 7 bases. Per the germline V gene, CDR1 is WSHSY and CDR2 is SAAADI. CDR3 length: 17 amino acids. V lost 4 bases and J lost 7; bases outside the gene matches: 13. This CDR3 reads CASSVTGQQRTNSPLHF. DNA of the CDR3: TGCGCCAGCAGTGTGACGGGACAGCAGAGAACCAATTCACCCCTCCACTTT.

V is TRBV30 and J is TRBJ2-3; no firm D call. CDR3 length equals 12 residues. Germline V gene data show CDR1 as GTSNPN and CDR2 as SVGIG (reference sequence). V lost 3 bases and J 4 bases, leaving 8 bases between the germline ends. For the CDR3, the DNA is TGTGCCTGGAGCCTCATCGCAGATACGCAGTATTTT. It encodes CAWSLIADTQYF.

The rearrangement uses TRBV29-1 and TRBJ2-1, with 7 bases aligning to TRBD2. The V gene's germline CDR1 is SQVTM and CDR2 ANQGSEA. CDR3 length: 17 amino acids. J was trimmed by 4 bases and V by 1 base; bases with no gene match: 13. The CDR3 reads CSVEGGINGRRYNEQFF. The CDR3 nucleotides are TGCAGCGTTGAAGGAGGGATTAACGGGAGGAGATACAATGAGCAGTTCTTC.

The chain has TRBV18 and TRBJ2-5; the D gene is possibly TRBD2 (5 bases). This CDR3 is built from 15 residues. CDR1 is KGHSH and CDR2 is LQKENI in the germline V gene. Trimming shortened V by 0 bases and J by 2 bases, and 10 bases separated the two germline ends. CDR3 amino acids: CASSPPGPGQETQYF. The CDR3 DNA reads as TGTGCCAGCTCACCACCGGGCCCGGGGCAAGAGACCCAGTACTTC.

Here the CDR3 reads CSVAVTSGYNEQFF. The CDR3 region has the DNA TGCAGCGTTGCAGTGACTAGCGGATACAATGAGCAGTTCTTC. This chain links TRBV29-1 with TRBJ2-1; 9 positions match TRBD2. The germline gives CDR1 SQVTM, CDR2 ANQGSEA. This CDR3 contains 14 residues. Trimming cost V 4 bases and J 4 bases; bases outside gene matches: 5.

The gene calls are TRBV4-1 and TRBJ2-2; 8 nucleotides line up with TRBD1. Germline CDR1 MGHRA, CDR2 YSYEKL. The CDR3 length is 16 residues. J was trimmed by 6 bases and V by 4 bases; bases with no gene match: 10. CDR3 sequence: CASSPVGQGRPGELFF. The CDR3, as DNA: TGCGCCAGCAGCCCCGTCGGACAGGGAAGACCCGGGGAGCTGTTTTTT.

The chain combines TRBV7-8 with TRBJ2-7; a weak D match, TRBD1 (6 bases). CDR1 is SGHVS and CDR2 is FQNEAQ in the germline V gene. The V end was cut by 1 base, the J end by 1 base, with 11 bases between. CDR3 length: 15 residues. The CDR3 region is CASSLDRVPSYEQYF. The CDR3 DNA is TGTGCCAGCAGCTTAGACAGGGTCCCTTCCTACGAGCAGTACTTC.

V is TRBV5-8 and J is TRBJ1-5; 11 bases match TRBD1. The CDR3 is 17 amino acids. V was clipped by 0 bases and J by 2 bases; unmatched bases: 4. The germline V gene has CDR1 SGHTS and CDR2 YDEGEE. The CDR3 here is CASSLGTGGAGNQPQHF. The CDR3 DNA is TGTGCCAGCAGCTTGGGGACAGGGGGCGCGGGCAATCAGCCCCAGCATTTT. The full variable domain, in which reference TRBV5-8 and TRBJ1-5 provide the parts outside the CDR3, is EAGVTQSPTHLIKTRGQQATLRCSPISGHTSVYWYQQALGLGLQFLLWYDEGEERNRGNFPPRFSGRQFPNYSSELNVNALELEDSALYLCASSLGTGGAGNQPQHFGDGTRLSIL.

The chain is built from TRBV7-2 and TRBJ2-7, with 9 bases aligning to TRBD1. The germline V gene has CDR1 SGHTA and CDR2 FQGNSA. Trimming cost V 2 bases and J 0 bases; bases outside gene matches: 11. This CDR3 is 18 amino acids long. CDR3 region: CASSLRGQGSVNSYEQYF. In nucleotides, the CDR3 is TGTGCCAGCAGCTTACGGGGACAGGGAAGCGTTAACTCCTACGAGCAGTACTTC.

For the CDR3, the DNA is TGTGCCAGCACCCCGGGACAGGGGGCCTCCTACGAGCAGTACTTC. Its translation: CASTPGQGASYEQYF. The V gene is TRBV6-5, the J gene TRBJ2-7, with TRBD1 matching over 12 bases. Trimming cost V 7 bases and J 0 bases; bases outside gene matches: 4. This CDR3 is 15 amino acids long. Germline V lookup: CDR1 MNHEY, CDR2 SVGAGI.

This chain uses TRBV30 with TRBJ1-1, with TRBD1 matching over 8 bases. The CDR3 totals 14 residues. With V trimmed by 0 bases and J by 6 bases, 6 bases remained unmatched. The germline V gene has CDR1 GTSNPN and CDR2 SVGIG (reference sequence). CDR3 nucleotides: TGTGCCTGGAGTGTAGCCAGGGGGCAAGCTGAAGCTTTCTTT. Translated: CAWSVARGQAEAFF.